The present T cell receptor (beta chain) was sequenced within a study of blood T cell repertoires in COVID-19. The CDR3 contains 13 residues. Germline CDR1 is SQVTM and CDR2 is ANQGSEA. Trimming shortened V by 6 bases and J by 4 bases, and 15 bases separated the two germline ends. Original methodology: It was from reference gene primer amplification that nucleated cell counts were estimated. Here immunoSEQ multiplex PCR was the method, and the copy in TCRdb shows in-frame clones only, minus some. The DNA gave D and trimming, while V, J and clone size come from that table. The table records some 400,000 clones, around 91% of them present only once. Everyone who took part was 18 to 89 years old, and they came from fewer than 25 US areas. The study assigned cohorts using participant-reported clinical history.

Sequenced sample: PBMCs or T cells enriched from blood (not recorded which). This receptor was identified in a man aged 25 to 40 who had recovered from COVID-19. The V gene is TRBV29-1, the J gene TRBJ1-1; no clear D gene. CDR3 loop: CSVTLGWITEAFF. DNA for the CDR3: TGCAGCGTGACCCTGGGCTGGATCACTGAAGCTTTCTTT.